This T cell receptor beta chain was identified during a study of post-analysis software for immune sequencing data. Overall study: The disease courses covered relapsing-remitting, secondary progressive and progressive-relapsing multiple sclerosis. Points from the study as a whole: With TRBV5-6, TRBV5-1 and TRBV20-1 included, 5 or 6 TRBV segments were more frequent in patients than in controls. Samples from a shared batch, those prepared together, strongly co-clustered by F measure. Multiple sclerosis was associated with a significant reduction in normalized Chao1 diversity relative to controls.

Per germline, CDR1 SEHNR and CDR2 FQNEAQ (reference sequence). This CDR3 contains 19 residues. The V end was cut by 1 base, the J end by 11 bases, with 32 bases between. cDNA libraries for TCR beta contained unique molecular identifiers. cDNA molecules numbering some 500,000 came from roughly 1 to 10 million T cells. MiXCR was run by TCRdb on the PCR reads, yielding one entry per CDR3 protein. The table shows a few hundred thousand distinct CDR3 sequences, with less than 45% occurring only once. This clonotype was found once. What it binds is not known. This receptor was identified in a girl between 5 and 17 years old with multiple sclerosis. Specimen: blood. This chain uses TRBV7-9 with TRBJ2-5; either TRBD1 or TRBD2 may fit D (5 bases each). CDR3 sequence (DNA): TGTGCCAGCAGCTTAGGTCCGGGACGCAGCCAGTTCTCCTACAATGAGCAGTACTTC. It codes for CASSLGPGRSQFSYNEQYF.